Below, 17 T cell receptor beta chains from the same sample are listed, as sequenced in a study of blood T cells in healthy people across ages. Combining a sample-barcoded 5' primer with a J-beta primer mix, a second PCR ran for roughly 7 to 11 cycles. TCRdb reanalysed the 5' RACE reads using MiXCR and keeps one entry per CDR3 protein. The sample includes roughly 790,000 distinct CDR3 sequences, 35% to 45% seen only once; the top ten take 20% to 25%. Material: blood. Every receptor here comes from a woman aged 55 to 70 in good health.

This clonotype occurred a few times. This rearrangement joins TRBV6-2 or TRBV6-3 to TRBJ2-3; D remains ambiguous. Trimming removed 8 bases from V and 2 bases from J, with 11 bases in between. The germline V gene encodes CDR1 MNHEY and CDR2 SVGEGT. This CDR3 comprises 13 residues. The CDR3 DNA sequence: TGTGCCAGCGGCGTAAAGGCCACAGATACGCAGTATTTT. This sequence encodes CASGVKATDTQYF.

This clonotype was recorded once. The CDR3 DNA reads TGTGCCAGCAGTTTTAGCTCGGCGGGCAATCAGCCCCAGCATTTT. It translates to CASSFSSAGNQPQHF. The chain couples TRBV27 to TRBJ1-5; D unclear. The CDR3 extends over 15 amino acids. The germline V gene has CDR1 MNHEY and CDR2 SMNVEV (reference sequence). V lost 3 bases, J lost 2 bases, and 11 bases lay in between.

The gene calls are TRBV3-1 and TRBJ2-1; TRBD2 aligns across 12 bases. The CDR3 spans 16 residues. J gave up 8 bases and V 3 bases, and 8 bases lay outside the gene matches. Germline loops: CDR1 LGHDT, CDR2 YNNKEL (reference sequence). DNA of the CDR3: TGTGCCAGCAGCCACGAACTAGCGGGGGGTTTCGATGAGCAGTTCTTC. It translates to CASSHELAGGFDEQFF.

The rearrangement joins TRBV9 to TRBJ2-3; maybe TRBD2 (5 bases). V lost 2 bases, J lost 4 bases, and 14 bases lay in between. Looked up from germline, CDR1 is SGDLS and CDR2 is YYNGEE. The CDR3 has 15 residues. In nucleotides, the CDR3 is TGTGCCAGCAGCGTTCGGGGTACGTCGCCAGATACGCAGTATTTT. Protein sequence: CASSVRGTSPDTQYF.

CDR3 DNA: TGCAGTGCTAGAAGGTCGACAGGGGGCTCCTACAATGAGCAGTTCTTC. The encoded protein is CSARRSTGGSYNEQFF. V is TRBV20-1 and J is TRBJ2-1, with 9 bases identical to TRBD1. Germline trimming cut 2 bases from V and 0 bases from J; bases unmatched to any gene: 5. From germline, CDR1 is DFQATT and CDR2 SNEGSKA (reference sequence). The CDR3 loop spans 16 amino acids.

V is TRBV18 and J is TRBJ1-5; 8 nucleotides match TRBD1. The V gene end was trimmed by 6 bases and the J gene end by 6 bases; junction bases not matched to a gene: 10. Germline assignment: CDR1 KGHSH and CDR2 LQKENI. This CDR3 has 15 residues. The CDR3 nucleotides read TGTGCCAGCTCGCTAGCGACAGGGGTTGGTCAGCCCCAGCATTTT. Its protein product is CASSLATGVGQPQHF.

This chain links TRBV20-1 with TRBJ1-1; D is possibly TRBD1 (5 bases). The length of the CDR3 is 14 residues. Deletions cut 5 bases from V and 2 bases from J, with 15 bases between. Germline V gives CDR1 DFQATT, CDR2 SNEGSKA (reference sequence). The CDR3 protein is CSARLGLPNTEAFF. The DNA for the CDR3 is TGCAGTGCTCGTTTGGGACTACCCAACACTGAAGCTTTCTTT.

The gene calls are TRBV21-1 and TRBJ2-7; the listed D gene, TRBD2, was not tested against the DNA. TRBV21-1 is deemed a pseudogene. The CDR3 is made up of 18 amino acids. CDR3 nucleotides: TGTGCCAGCAGCAAAGAGGATTTGGAGCGGGAGAGCTTAGCCGAGCAGTACTTC. This encodes CASSKEDLERESLAEQYF.

The chain employs TRBV15 and TRBJ1-1; tentative D call: TRBD1 (6 bases). CDR1 LNHNV and CDR2 YYDKDF come from the germline V gene (reference sequence). There are 14 residues in the CDR3. V was shortened by 6 bases and J by 6 bases, with 17 bases between the two germline ends. CDR3 in DNA: TGTGCCACCAGGGATCCAGGGGCAGTCGCTGAAGCTTTCTTT. Translation: CATRDPGAVAEAFF.

This sequence joins TRBV5-1 and TRBJ2-1; D perhaps matches TRBD2 (5 bases). The CDR3 runs to 13 residues. Trimming pared 1 base from V and 7 bases from J, leaving 9 bases between. The germline V gene encodes CDR1 SGHRS and CDR2 YFSETQ. CDR3 nucleotides: TGCGCCAGCAGCTTGACTAGTTGGAATGAGCAGTTCTTC. This sequence encodes CASSLTSWNEQFF.

Ten or more counts support this clonotype. The rearrangement links TRBV7-2 to TRBJ2-1; TRBD2 matches 10 bases. V was clipped by 4 bases and J by 6 bases; unmatched bases: 6. Germline V gene lookup returns CDR1 SGHTA and CDR2 FQGNSA. The CDR3 sequence is 15 residues long. The CDR3 loop is CASSSSGSSGNEQFF. CDR3 nucleotide sequence: TGTGCCAGCAGCTCTAGCGGGAGTTCTGGCAATGAGCAGTTCTTC.

This clonotype occurred a few times. The V gene is TRBV5-1, the J gene TRBJ2-4; D uncertain. V shed 0 bases and J shed 6 bases, with 10 bases lying between them. The CDR3 has 14 residues. Germline CDR1 and CDR2: SGHRS and YFSETQ. CDR3 residues: CASSLASDTNIQYF. CDR3 nucleotide sequence: TGCGCCAGCAGCTTGGCTTCCGACACAAACATTCAGTACTTC.

The V gene is TRBV4-2, the J gene TRBJ1-5; TRBD1 agrees at 12 bases. After removal of 2 bases from V and 0 bases from J, the junction contained 2 bases not matched to a gene. This CDR3 has 17 residues. Germline V gives CDR1 LGHNA, CDR2 YNFKEQ. The CDR3 coding sequence is TGTGCCAGCAGCCAACAGGGACAGGGGGCTAGCAATCAGCCCCAGCATTTT. It codes for CASSQQGQGASNQPQHF.

This clonotype was recorded many times. The J gene is TRBJ2-3, the V gene TRBV29-1; 9 bases fit TRBD2. CDR3 length equals 14 residues. V was pared by 5 bases and J by 4 bases, with 7 bases of the junction left unmatched. Germline loops: CDR1 SQVTM, CDR2 ANQGSEA. The CDR3 nucleotides are TGCAGCGTTCAAGCGGGAGGTGGGGCAGATACGCAGTATTTT. Its translation is CSVQAGGGADTQYF.

This rearrangement joins TRBV25-1 to TRBJ2-5; 12 nucleotides align to TRBD2. V trimming: 0 bases; J trimming: 0 bases; junction bases outside the gene matches: 14. The CDR3 spans 21 residues. Germline lookup yields CDR1 MGHDK and CDR2 SYGVNS. This chain's CDR3 is CASSEYSSLAGGPKYQETQYF. CDR3 nucleotide sequence: TGTGCCAGCAGTGAATACTCATCCCTAGCGGGAGGGCCAAAGTACCAAGAGACCCAGTACTTC.

The chain recombines TRBV7-6 with TRBJ2-4, with TRBD2 matching over 13 bases. This CDR3 spans 19 amino acids. The J segment lost 13 bases and the V segment lost 5 bases, leaving 23 bases of the junction unmatched. CDR1 SGHVS and CDR2 FNYEAQ come from the germline V gene. The CDR3 DNA sequence: TGTGCCAGCAGCAGATGGGGGACTAGCGGGACCTACTCCTACAATGAGCAGTACTTC. Encoded protein: CASSRWGTSGTYSYNEQYF.

This clonotype was seen repeatedly, ten times or more. This chain links TRBV20-1 with TRBJ2-1; 11 bases fit TRBD2. The CDR3 is made up of 14 amino acids. V shed 4 bases and J 5 bases; nucleotides not matched to a gene: 4. CDR1 and CDR2 (germline): DFQATT, SNEGSKA (reference sequence). This CDR3 is CSATGTSGNNEQFF. The CDR3 nucleotides read TGCAGTGCTACCGGGACTAGCGGAAACAATGAGCAGTTCTTC.